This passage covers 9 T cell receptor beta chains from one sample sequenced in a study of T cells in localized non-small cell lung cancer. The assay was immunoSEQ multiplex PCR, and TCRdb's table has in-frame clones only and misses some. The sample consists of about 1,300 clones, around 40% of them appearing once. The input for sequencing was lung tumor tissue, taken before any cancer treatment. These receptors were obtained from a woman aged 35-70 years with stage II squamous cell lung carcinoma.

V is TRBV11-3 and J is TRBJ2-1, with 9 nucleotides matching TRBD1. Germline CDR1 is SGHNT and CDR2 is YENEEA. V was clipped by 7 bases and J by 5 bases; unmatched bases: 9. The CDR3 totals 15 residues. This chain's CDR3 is CASIRTGERDNEQFF. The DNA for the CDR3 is TGTGCCAGCATCCGGACAGGGGAAAGGGACAATGAGCAGTTCTTC.

The CDR3 DNA follows: TGTGCCAGTAGTCCCTTCGGCATTCTTTCTGGGGCCAACGTCCTGACTTTC. Protein: CASSPFGILSGANVLTF. The chain uses TRBV19 and TRBJ2-6; D is ambiguous. V shed 5 bases and J shed 1 base, with 15 bases lying between them. CDR1 and CDR2 (germline): LNHDA, SQIVND (reference sequence). The CDR3 runs 17 residues.

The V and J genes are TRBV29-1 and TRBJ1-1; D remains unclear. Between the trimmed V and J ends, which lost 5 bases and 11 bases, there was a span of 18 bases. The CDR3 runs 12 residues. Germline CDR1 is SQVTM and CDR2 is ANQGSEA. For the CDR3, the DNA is TGCAGCGTTCGCTCTGCCGAGCCGCAGGCTTTCTTT. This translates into CSVRSAEPQAFF.

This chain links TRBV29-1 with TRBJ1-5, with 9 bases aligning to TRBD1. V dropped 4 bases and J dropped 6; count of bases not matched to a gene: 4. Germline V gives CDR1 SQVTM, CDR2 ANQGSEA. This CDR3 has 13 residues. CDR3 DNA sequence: TGCAGCGTTGCGGACAGGGGTGGTCAGCCCCAGCATTTT. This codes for CSVADRGGQPQHF.

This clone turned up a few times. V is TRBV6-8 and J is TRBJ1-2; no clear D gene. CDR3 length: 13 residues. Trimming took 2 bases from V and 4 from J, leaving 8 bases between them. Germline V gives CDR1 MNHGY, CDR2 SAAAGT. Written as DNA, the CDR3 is TGTGCCAGCAGTTACGGGGATGGCTATGGCTACACCTTC. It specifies CASSYGDGYGYTF.

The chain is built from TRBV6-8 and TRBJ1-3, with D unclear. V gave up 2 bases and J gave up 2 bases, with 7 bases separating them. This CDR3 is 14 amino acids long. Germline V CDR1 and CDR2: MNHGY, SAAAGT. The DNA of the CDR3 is TGTGCCAGCAGTTACGCGGGGACTGGAAACACCATATATTTT. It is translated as CASSYAGTGNTIYF.

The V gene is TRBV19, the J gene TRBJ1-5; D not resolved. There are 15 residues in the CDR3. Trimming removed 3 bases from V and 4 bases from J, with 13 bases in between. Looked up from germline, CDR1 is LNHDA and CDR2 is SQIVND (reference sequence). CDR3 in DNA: TGTGCCAGTAGTATTATGGACGGGCAGAATCAGCCCCAGCATTTT. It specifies CASSIMDGQNQPQHF.

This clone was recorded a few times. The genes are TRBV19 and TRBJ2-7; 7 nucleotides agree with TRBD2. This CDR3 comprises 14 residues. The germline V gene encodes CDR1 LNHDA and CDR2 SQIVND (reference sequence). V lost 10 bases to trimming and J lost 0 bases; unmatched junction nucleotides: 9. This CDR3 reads CATLGGEGSYEQYF. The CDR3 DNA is TGTGCCACCCTGGGAGGGGAGGGCTCCTACGAGCAGTACTTC.

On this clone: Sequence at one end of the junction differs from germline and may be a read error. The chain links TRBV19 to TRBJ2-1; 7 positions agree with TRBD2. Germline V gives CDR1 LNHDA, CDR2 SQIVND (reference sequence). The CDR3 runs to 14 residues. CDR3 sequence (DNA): TGTGCTAGTAGTTTCACTAGCGACCACAATGAGCAGTTCTTC. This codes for CASSFTSDHNEQFF. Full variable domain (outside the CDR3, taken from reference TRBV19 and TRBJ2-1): DGGITQSPKYLFRKEGQNVTLSCEQNLNHDAMYWYRQDPGQGLRLIYYSQIVNDFQKGDIAEGYSVSREKKESFPLTVTSAQKNPTAFYLCASSFTSDHNEQFFGPGTRLTVL.